The 28 T cell receptor beta chains reported below all come from one sample, sequenced in a study of shared clonotypes between healthy human individuals. TCRdb's table, derived via immunoSEQ multiplex PCR, lists solely in-frame clones and lacks some. The sample includes roughly 1,600,000 clones, 98% of them seen just once. The material sequenced was naive CD4+ T cells sorted from blood. Sample subset: CD45RA+ positively selected. These TCRs come from a man under 40 in good health.

The J gene is TRBJ2-7, the V gene TRBV27; 11 bases are a match to TRBD1. Germline V gene lookup returns CDR1 MNHEY and CDR2 SMNVEV (reference sequence). The CDR3 totals 17 residues. V shed 2 bases and J 3 bases; nucleotides not matched to a gene: 9. The CDR3 region is CASSLRPPGQGGYEQYF. In nucleotides, the CDR3 is TGTGCCAGCAGTTTACGCCCACCGGGACAGGGGGGCTACGAGCAGTACTTC.

V is TRBV28 and J is TRBJ1-3, with 7 nucleotides matching TRBD1. The CDR3 runs 15 residues. V dropped 6 bases and J dropped 2; count of bases not matched to a gene: 7. Germline V gene data show CDR1 as MDHEN and CDR2 as SYDVKM. In DNA form, the CDR3 reads TGTGCCAGCAGAAGTACAGGGGCGGCTGGAAACACCATATATTTT. The encoded protein is CASRSTGAAGNTIYF. The full variable domain, with the rest looked up from reference TRBV28 and TRBJ1-3, is DVKVTQSSRYLVKRTGEKVFLECVQDMDHENMFWYRQDPGLGLRLIYFSYDVKMKEKGDIPEGYSVSREKKERFSLILESASTNQTSMYLCASRSTGAAGNTIYFGEGSWLTVV.

A note on this clone: The sample holds other DNA sequences that translate to the same CDR3. V gene TRBV18 combines with J gene TRBJ2-2; D is ambiguous. The V gene lost 3 bases and the J gene lost 4 bases, with 6 bases spanning the gap. CDR3 size: 13 residues. Germline CDR1 and CDR2: KGHSH and LQKENI. The CDR3 nucleotides are TGTGCCAGCTCACCCAGAACCACCGGGGAGCTGTTTTTT. This codes for CASSPRTTGELFF. Full variable domain (remainder filled in from reference TRBV18 and TRBJ2-2): NAGVMQNPRHLVRRRGQEARLRCSPMKGHSHVYWYRQLPEEGLKFMVYLQKENIIDESGMPKERFSAEFPKEGPSILRIQQVVRGDSAAYFCASSPRTTGELFFGEGSRLTVL.

This rearrangement joins TRBV21-1 to TRBJ2-1; TRBD1, the table's D call, lacks a check against the DNA. TRBV21-1 is classified as a pseudogene. There are 13 residues in the CDR3. CDR3 loop: CAGNRDTDNEQFF. DNA of the CDR3: TGTGCCGGAAACCGGGACACAGACAATGAGCAGTTCTTC.

The genes are TRBV5-4 and TRBJ1-1, with D unresolved. This CDR3 region has 13 residues. The V end was cut by 4 bases, the J end by 0 bases, with 7 bases between. Germline-derived CDR1 and CDR2 are SGHNT and YYREEE (reference sequence). The CDR3 sequence is CASSPEMNTEAFF. The CDR3 nucleotides are TGTGCCAGCAGCCCCGAAATGAACACTGAAGCTTTCTTT.

The chain uses TRBV15 and TRBJ1-2; D is perhaps TRBD1 (5 bases). Trimming left V 3 bases short and J 8 bases short, with 16 bases between. The germline V gene has CDR1 LNHNV and CDR2 YYDKDF (reference sequence). The CDR3 totals 14 residues. The CDR3 loop reads CATSRGDSEKGYTF. CDR3 in DNA: TGTGCCACCAGCAGGGGAGACAGCGAAAAGGGCTACACCTTC.

This rearrangement joins TRBV6-1 to TRBJ1-2; D may be TRBD1 (6 bases). V lost 4 bases and J 5 bases, leaving 14 bases between the germline ends. The CDR3 contains 14 residues. Germline assignment: CDR1 MNHNS and CDR2 SASEGT. CDR3 nucleotide sequence: TGTGCCAGCAGTGTCCCACAGGGAGGTTATGGCTACACCTTC. It codes for CASSVPQGGYGYTF.

The chain carries TRBV2 and TRBJ2-3; 7 nucleotides agree with TRBD1. The germline V gene encodes CDR1 SNHLY and CDR2 FYNNEI. CDR3 length: 12 amino acids. The ends lost 3 bases at V and 15 bases at J; junction bases unmatched: 9. This CDR3 is CASSEYRGSGYF. CDR3 coding DNA: TGTGCCAGCAGTGAGTACAGGGGATCTGGCTATTTT.

Details on this clone: Other DNA sequences within the sample encode an identical CDR3. The chain links TRBV18 to TRBJ2-7, with 7 nucleotides matching TRBD2. J was trimmed by 2 bases and V by 6 bases; bases with no gene match: 4. The CDR3 totals 13 residues. Germline V gene lookup returns CDR1 KGHSH and CDR2 LQKENI. The chain's CDR3 is CASSPAGTYEQYF. CDR3 nucleotides: TGTGCCAGCTCCCCAGCGGGAACCTACGAGCAGTACTTC.

In its sample, this clone was seen once. The chain is built from TRBV29-1 and TRBJ2-7; 8 bases fit TRBD1. The V segment lost 6 bases and the J segment 3 bases; nucleotides outside the gene matches: 10. CDR1 is SQVTM, CDR2 ANQGSEA, per germline. This CDR3 has 14 residues. As DNA, the CDR3 is TGCAGCGTAACAGGGGGTTCCGCTTACTACGAGCAGTACTTC. Translating gives CSVTGGSAYYEQYF.

This chain links TRBV10-2 with TRBJ2-1; perhaps TRBD2 as D (6 bases). The CDR3 has 13 residues. In germline, CDR1 is WSHSY, CDR2 SAAADI. Deletions cut 7 bases from V and 6 bases from J, with 13 bases between. The CDR3 nucleotides read TGCGCCAGCAATCTAGCGTCTATCAATGAGCAGTTCTTC. Translated, it gives CASNLASINEQFF.

The chain recombines TRBV9 with TRBJ1-2, with D possibly TRBD1 on 6 matching bases. CDR3 length: 12 amino acids. The ends were cut back, 4 bases at V and 5 bases at J, with 9 bases in the middle. Germline CDR1 is SGDLS and CDR2 is YYNGEE. The DNA for the CDR3 is TGTGCCAGCAGCCCAGGACAGTATGGCTACACCTTC. This encodes CASSPGQYGYTF. Using reference TRBV9 and TRBJ1-2 for the parts outside the CDR3, the full variable domain is DSGVTQTPKHLITATGQRVTLRCSPRSGDLSVYWYQQSLDQGLQFLIQYYNGEERAKGNILERFSAQQFPDLHSELNLSSLELGDSALYFCASSPGQYGYTFGSGTRLTVV.

This chain uses TRBV2 with TRBJ1-3; D is ambiguous. Germline V gives CDR1 SNHLY, CDR2 FYNNEI. There are 15 residues in the CDR3. V shed 2 bases and J shed 0 bases, with 8 bases lying between them. CDR3 protein: CASSEQAASGNTIYF. CDR3 DNA sequence: TGTGCCAGCAGTGAACAGGCAGCCTCTGGAAACACCATATATTTT.

This clone was picked up one time. V gene TRBV7-2 combines with J gene TRBJ2-3, with 9 positions matching TRBD2. Per the germline V gene, CDR1 is SGHTA and CDR2 is FQGNSA. This CDR3 spans 15 amino acids. After removal of 4 bases from V and 7 bases from J, the junction contained 9 bases not matched to a gene. This CDR3 is CASSSPSGITNTQYF. The CDR3, as DNA: TGTGCCAGCAGCTCTCCTAGCGGGATAACGAATACGCAGTATTTT.

This rearrangement joins TRBV28 to TRBJ2-3; tentative D call: TRBD2 (6 bases). The germline V and J ends were trimmed by 2 bases and 1 base, with 13 bases remaining between them. This CDR3 is 16 amino acids long. Germline loops: CDR1 MDHEN, CDR2 SYDVKM. The CDR3, as DNA: TGTGCCAGCAGTTTAATTGTTCCTAGCGGCACAGATACGCAGTATTTT. Its translation is CASSLIVPSGTDTQYF.

The chain couples TRBV5-1 to TRBJ1-2; D remains ambiguous. The CDR3 runs to 14 residues. V lost 5 bases to trimming and J lost 3 bases, with 14 bases between them. From germline, CDR1 is SGHRS and CDR2 YFSETQ. The CDR3 sequence: CASSYTAGDYGYTF. CDR3 DNA sequence: TGCGCCAGCAGTTACACAGCCGGGGACTATGGCTACACCTTC.

The chain is built from TRBV6-5 and TRBJ2-7; D may be TRBD2 (6 bases). V was cut by 2 bases and J by 2 bases, with 13 bases left in between. The CDR3 runs 15 residues. The germline CDR1 and CDR2 sequences are MNHEY and SVGAGI. In nucleotides, the CDR3 is TGTGCCAGCAGTTACCCGGGGGTGAGAACCTACGAGCAGTACTTC. Its translation: CASSYPGVRTYEQYF.

This sequence joins TRBV11-3 and TRBJ2-7; the D gene could be TRBD1 or TRBD2 (6 bases each). Trimming cost V 6 bases and J 3 bases, with 18 bases left between them. Germline CDR1 and CDR2: SGHNT and YENEEA. This CDR3 contains 15 residues. CDR3 sequence reads: CASRRGQRELYEQYF. CDR3 coding DNA: TGTGCCAGCAGACGGGGGCAACGGGAACTCTACGAGCAGTACTTC.

This clone is a singleton in its sample. The chain employs TRBV2 and TRBJ2-5; D may be TRBD1 (6 bases). Germline CDR1 reads SNHLY; CDR2 reads FYNNEI. The length of the CDR3 is 13 residues. Trimming removed 9 bases from V and 5 bases from J, with 16 bases in between. The CDR3 nucleotides are TGTGCCAGAGCCGTCGGACAGTCGGAGACCCAGTACTTC. Translating gives CARAVGQSETQYF.

This chain uses TRBV5-4 with TRBJ1-5; 10 bases fit TRBD1. There are 16 residues in the CDR3. V shed 4 bases, J shed 3 bases, and the junction held 7 bases outside the gene matches. The germline V gene encodes CDR1 SGHNT and CDR2 YYREEE (reference sequence). The CDR3 DNA reads TGTGCCAGCAGCCCAGGGGGGACAGGGGACAATCAGCCCCAGCATTTT. Residues: CASSPGGTGDNQPQHF.

This chain connects TRBV10-1 to TRBJ1-3, with D maybe TRBD1 (5 bases). V lost 4 bases and J 0 bases, leaving 13 bases between the germline ends. Per the germline V gene, CDR1 is WNHNN and CDR2 is SYGVQD (reference sequence). CDR3 length equals 16 residues. The DNA of the CDR3 is TGCGCCAGCAGTGCCTCGACAGTCCCCTCTGGAAACACCATATATTTT. It encodes CASSASTVPSGNTIYF.

The genes are TRBV7-2 and TRBJ2-3; a possible D gene is TRBD1 (6 bases). The CDR3 spans 16 residues. Germline CDR1 reads SGHTA; CDR2 reads FQGNSA. Trimming left V 2 bases short and J 7 bases short, with 19 bases between. The DNA of the CDR3 is TGTGCCAGCAGCTTACCGTCCAGGGGCTCCACGAATACGCAGTATTTT. It yields the protein CASSLPSRGSTNTQYF.

The V gene is TRBV28, the J gene TRBJ1-1; possible D gene TRBD1, 6 bases. CDR3 length equals 10 residues. Trimming pared 8 bases from V and 9 bases from J, leaving 10 bases between. The V gene's germline CDR1 is MDHEN and CDR2 SYDVKM. The CDR3 here is CASYGTQAFF. The CDR3 region has the DNA TGTGCCAGCTACGGGACACAAGCTTTCTTT.

The chain uses TRBV7-8 and TRBJ1-2; D gene uncertain. CDR1 is SGHVS and CDR2 is FQNEAQ in the germline V gene. The CDR3 extends over 14 amino acids. With 0 bases removed from V and 2 bases from J, the gap between germline ends came to 7 bases. The CDR3 bases are TGTGCCAGCAGCTTAGCGGGTCTCAACTATGGCTACACCTTC. This gives the protein CASSLAGLNYGYTF.

The gene calls are TRBV5-1 and TRBJ2-2; the D is unclear. Germline V gene lookup returns CDR1 SGHRS and CDR2 YFSETQ. The V end was cut by 4 bases, the J end by 0 bases, with 7 bases between. The CDR3 consists of 14 residues. CDR3: CASSKDPNTGELFF. CDR3 bases: TGCGCCAGCAGCAAAGACCCGAACACCGGGGAGCTGTTTTTT.

The rearrangement uses TRBV7-9 and TRBJ2-2; D tentatively reads TRBD1 or TRBD2 (5 bases each). V was shortened by 10 bases and J by 4 bases, with 22 bases between the two germline ends. The CDR3 runs 16 residues. Germline V gene sequence: CDR1 SEHNR, CDR2 FQNEAQ (reference sequence). The CDR3 sequence is CAITLAGRASTGELFF. CDR3 bases: TGTGCCATCACCCTGGCGGGCAGGGCTTCCACCGGGGAGCTGTTTTTT.

J is TRBJ2-1 and V is TRBV5-1; TRBD2 aligns across 11 bases. V dropped 2 bases and J dropped 4; count of bases not matched to a gene: 5. CDR3 size: 16 residues. The germline CDR1 and CDR2 sequences are SGHRS and YFSETQ. This CDR3 is CASSLLAGVGYNEQFF. Written as DNA, the CDR3 is TGCGCCAGCAGCTTACTAGCGGGAGTAGGATACAATGAGCAGTTCTTC.

In its sample, this clone was seen once. V usage is TRBV18 and J usage is TRBJ2-1; TRBD1 aligns across 8 bases. Germline CDR1 KGHSH, CDR2 LQKENI. After removal of 3 bases from V and 4 bases from J, the junction contained 5 bases not matched to a gene. There are 15 residues in the CDR3. CDR3 nucleotide sequence: TGTGCCAGCTCACCTGGCAGGACAGGGTACAATGAGCAGTTCTTC. Its protein product is CASSPGRTGYNEQFF.